This T cell receptor beta chain was obtained from a study of CDR3 diversity in severe acne. The CDR3 runs to 13 residues. Germline V lookup: CDR1 SNHLY, CDR2 FYNNEI. V dropped 6 bases and J dropped 7 bases, with 13 bases sitting between them. This clonotype has ten or more counts. TCRdb fed the PCR reads into MiXCR, producing one record per CDR3 protein. This sample has approximately 90,000 distinct CDR3 sequences; around 54% occur once, and the top ten carry roughly 11%. The sample comprised blood. The sequence was obtained from a male donor with severe acne vulgaris. V gene TRBV2 combines with J gene TRBJ2-1; weak D call: TRBD1 (5 bases). CDR3 sequence (DNA): TGTGCCAGCAGGTGGGGCCCCATGAATGAGCAGTTCTTC. Amino acid sequence: CASRWGPMNEQFF.